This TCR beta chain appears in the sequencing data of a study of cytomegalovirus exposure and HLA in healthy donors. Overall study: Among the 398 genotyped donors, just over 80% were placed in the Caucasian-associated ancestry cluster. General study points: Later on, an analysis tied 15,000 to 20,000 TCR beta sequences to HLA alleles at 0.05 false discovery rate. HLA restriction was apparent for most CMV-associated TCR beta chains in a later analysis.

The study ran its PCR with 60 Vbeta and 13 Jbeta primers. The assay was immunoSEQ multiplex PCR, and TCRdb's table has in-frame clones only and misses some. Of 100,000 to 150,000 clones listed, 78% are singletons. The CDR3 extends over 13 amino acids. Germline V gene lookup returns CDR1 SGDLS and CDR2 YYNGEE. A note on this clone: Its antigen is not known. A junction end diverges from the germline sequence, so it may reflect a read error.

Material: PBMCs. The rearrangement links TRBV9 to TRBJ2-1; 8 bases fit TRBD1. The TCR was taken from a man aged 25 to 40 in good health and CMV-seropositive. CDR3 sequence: CASSVAPTGERFF. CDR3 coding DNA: TGTGCCAGCAGCGTAGCCCCGACAGGGGAGCGGTTCTTC. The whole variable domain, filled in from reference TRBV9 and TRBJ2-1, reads DSGVTQTPKHLITATGQRVTLRCSPRSGDLSVYWYQQSLDQGLQFLIQYYNGEERAKGNILERFSAQQFPDLHSELNLSSLELGDSALYFCASSVAPTGERFFGPGTRLTVL.